The 2 T cell receptor beta chains below were found in one sample sequenced in a study of CD8+ T cells in alopecia areata. The sample's treatment: oral pan-JAK inhibitor, 5-10 mg twice daily. Extraction of RNA preceded its reverse transcription into cDNA, which served as the sequencing template. Sequencing was performed with immunoSEQ multiplex PCR; in TCRdb, only in-frame clones are kept and a portion is missing. The sample records around 200,000 clones, about 64% being singletons. This sample comprised CD4+ T cells sorted from blood, obtained at week 4, from a patient treated with tofacitinib. The receptors originated from a human donor with alopecia areata.

V usage is TRBV29-1 and J usage is TRBJ2-7; 7 positions agree with TRBD2. In germline, CDR1 is SQVTM, CDR2 ANQGSEA. The V and J ends lost 1 base and 6 bases, in that order; junction bases with no gene match: 6. CDR3 length equals 13 residues. The CDR3 sequence is CSVEAVREGEQYF. DNA of the CDR3: TGCAGCGTTGAAGCAGTCAGGGAGGGCGAGCAGTACTTC.

The sample holds one count of this clone. The gene calls are TRBV27 and TRBJ2-5; 9 bases match TRBD1. V lost 4 bases and J lost 3; bases outside the gene matches: 6. The CDR3 has 15 amino acids. The germline V gene encodes CDR1 MNHEY and CDR2 SMNVEV (reference sequence). The CDR3 sequence: CASSSLGQGKETQYF. For the CDR3, the DNA is TGTGCCAGCAGTTCCCTGGGACAGGGAAAAGAGACCCAGTACTTC.